The present TCR beta chain was sequenced within a study of chemoradiotherapy in HPV16-positive cancers. The germline V gene has CDR1 SGHRS and CDR2 YFSETQ. The V gene end was trimmed by 0 bases and the J gene end by 5 bases; junction bases not matched to a gene: 4. The CDR3 loop spans 14 amino acids. Measured with immunoSEQ multiplex PCR; TCRdb has only the in-frame clones, and not every one. The table records tens of thousands of clones, about four fifths of them present only once. V is TRBV5-1 and J is TRBJ1-2, with 7 bases matching TRBD1. The TCR comes from a human donor with HPV-associated anogenital cancer. The material was blood, obtained from a patient who underwent chemoradiotherapy. The CDR3 nucleotides read TGCGCCAGCAGCTTGGACAGGGGACCATATGGCTACACCTTC. Translation gives CASSLDRGPYGYTF.